The source of this TCR beta chain is a study of CD8+ T cells in alopecia areata. Sequencing templates came from extracted RNA that was reverse transcribed into cDNA. The protocol was immunoSEQ multiplex PCR, while the TCRdb copy is restricted to in-frame clones and leaves out a portion. The sample holds roughly 120,000 clones, 53% seen once. Broader study findings: Many expanded lesional clones stayed in scalp and blood while on tofacitinib. Uncertain still, given a single nonresponder, is whether baseline CD8+ expansion links to response.

Treatment reported: oral pan-JAK inhibitor, 5-10 mg twice daily. Lesional scalp punch biopsies and peripheral blood were collected from alopecia areata patients. This CDR3 is built from 15 residues. Trimming at V came to 2 bases and at J to 1 base, leaving 4 bases not matched to a gene. CDR1 and CDR2 from the germline V gene are GTSNPN and SVGIG (reference sequence). Concerning this clone itself: What it binds is not known.

The sample consisted of CD4+ T cells sorted from blood, taken at week 4, from a patient treated with tofacitinib. The chain couples TRBV30 to TRBJ1-1; 10 nucleotides agree with TRBD1. The clonotype was recovered from a human donor with alopecia areata. CDR3 sequence: CAWSLRQGANTEAFF. The CDR3 region has the DNA TGTGCCTGGAGTCTACGACAGGGGGCGAACACTGAAGCTTTCTTT.